What follows are 3 T cell receptor beta chains derived from one specimen sequenced in a study of blood T cell repertoires in COVID-19. TCRdb keeps only in-frame clones here, not all; method: immunoSEQ multiplex PCR. There are about 200,000 clones in the sample; about 87% occur only once, and about 3% lies in the top ten. Sequencing was done on a sample of peripheral blood. These receptors were obtained from a man in his fifties or sixties with acute or convalescent COVID-19.

This chain uses TRBV6-1 with TRBJ1-1, with TRBD1 matching 7 bases. Germline V CDR1 and CDR2: MNHNS, SASEGT. V trimming: 3 bases; J trimming: 5 bases; junction bases outside the gene matches: 15. CDR3 size: 17 residues. In DNA, the CDR3 is TGTGCCAGCAGTGAGATGACAGGGTTGCTCTGGGGGACTGAAGCTTTCTTT. It specifies CASSEMTGLLWGTEAFF.

The genes are TRBV7-2 and TRBJ1-2, with TRBD1 identical over 9 bases. The V and J ends lost 0 bases and 5 bases, in that order; junction bases with no gene match: 4. The germline gives CDR1 SGHTA, CDR2 FQGNSA. The CDR3 has 15 residues. CDR3 coding DNA: TGTGCCAGCAGCTTAGCTGGGACAGGGAGTTATGGCTACACCTTC. It is translated as CASSLAGTGSYGYTF.

The chain uses TRBV7-2 and TRBJ1-2, with 8 nucleotides matching TRBD1. Trimming cost V 6 bases and J 8 bases; bases outside gene matches: 14. The CDR3 has 15 amino acids. Germline loops: CDR1 SGHTA, CDR2 FQGNSA. The CDR3 sequence: CASRADRGGAWGYTF. CDR3 DNA sequence: TGTGCCAGCAGGGCTGACAGGGGTGGAGCGTGGGGCTACACCTTC. Variable domain in full (rest from reference TRBV7-2 and TRBJ1-2): GAGVSQSPSNKVTEKGKDVELRCDPISGHTALYWYRQSLGQGLEFLIYFQGNSAPDKSGLPSDRFSAERTGGSVSTLTIQRTQQEDSAVYLCASRADRGGAWGYTFGSGTRLTVV.